This record looks at one TCR beta chain sequence and its context. Antigen: not known. Mismatch with germline at one junction end may stem from a read error. Total RNA (roughly 0.45 ug) served as template for TCR beta cDNA synthesis primed by a constant-region primer. Employing slightly modified ARM-PCR, three nested multiplex PCR rounds were run, and these gave rise to the TCR beta libraries. The first two PCR rounds used TRBV1-TRBV30 forward primers with a C-beta reverse primer, about 10 cycles each. Each CDR3 protein is one row after TCRdb ran MiXCR on the multiplex PCR reads. This table holds over 25,000 distinct CDR3 sequences, about 73% found once. These data originate in a study of tumor-infiltrating lymphocytes in primary liver carcinoma. Study as a whole: Sample yields, roughly 3.65 to 8 million productive TCRbeta reads, were similar across the tissue types.

CDR3 length: 15 amino acids. The germline V gene has CDR1 SQVTM and CDR2 ANQGSEA. Starting material for RNA and DNA co-extraction consisted of about 17-32 mg of unsorted bulk tissue. Findings and caveats of the study: Significantly larger top-250-clone fractions were found in tumors than in blood (p = 0.039). In tumor-adjacent and tumor-blood pairs, overlap was lower than in tumor region pairs.

This receptor was identified in a man in his forties with primary liver carcinoma and hepatitis B virus infection. The sample consisted of liver tumor tissue from sampling region 3. Indicated subset: tumor region T3, left-lateral pole. This chain connects TRBV29-1 to TRBJ2-7; TRBD1 or TRBD2 may be the D gene (5 bases each). This CDR3 reads CSVVDNRDATYEEYF. Here the CDR3 DNA reads TGCAGCGTTGTAGACAACCGGGACGCGACCTACGAGGAGTACTTC.